The clone carrying this T cell receptor beta chain has a handful of counts. Antigen unknown. These data are taken from a study of cytomegalovirus exposure and HLA in healthy donors. Findings and caveats of the study: Some V segments could not be told apart, so they were left out, TRBV6-2 and TRBV6-3 among them. Several top significant clusters appeared, in a later analysis, to be linked to common viral pathogens.

This PCR relied on a set of 60 Vbeta primers and 13 Jbeta primers. Authors' processing steps: It was a later analysis that counted about 80 million unique TCR beta chains, of which about 10 million were shared. TCRdb's table, derived via immunoSEQ multiplex PCR, lists solely in-frame clones and lacks some. From that table come the V and J calls and clone size; the DNA was used to work out D and trimming. The sample carries 55,000 to 65,000 clones, roughly 80% recorded once. Trimming pared 4 bases from V and 3 bases from J, leaving 7 bases between. The CDR3 loop spans 14 amino acids. Germline CDR1 reads KGHSH; CDR2 reads LQKENI.

The receptor was isolated from a woman between 35 and 50 years old in good health and CMV-seropositive. The rearrangement joins TRBV18 to TRBJ1-6; D is unresolved. Sequencing used PBMCs. The CDR3 sequence is CASSQQNYNSPLHF. The CDR3 coding sequence is TGTGCCAGCTCACAACAGAACTATAATTCACCCCTCCACTTT.